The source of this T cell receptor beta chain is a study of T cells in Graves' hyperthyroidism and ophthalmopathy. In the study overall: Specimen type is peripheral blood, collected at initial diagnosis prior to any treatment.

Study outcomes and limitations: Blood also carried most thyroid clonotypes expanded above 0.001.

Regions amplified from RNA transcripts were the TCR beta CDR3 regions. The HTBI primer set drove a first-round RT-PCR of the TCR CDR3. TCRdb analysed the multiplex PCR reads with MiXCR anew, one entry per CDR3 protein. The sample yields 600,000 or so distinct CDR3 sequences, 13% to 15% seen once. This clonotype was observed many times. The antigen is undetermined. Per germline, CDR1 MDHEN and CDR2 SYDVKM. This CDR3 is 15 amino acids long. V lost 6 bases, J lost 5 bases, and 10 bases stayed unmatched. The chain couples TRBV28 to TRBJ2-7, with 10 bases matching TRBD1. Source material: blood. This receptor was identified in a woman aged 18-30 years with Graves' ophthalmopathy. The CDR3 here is CASSEPGTGVNEQYF. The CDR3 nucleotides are TGTGCCAGCAGCGAACCCGGGACAGGGGTCAACGAGCAGTACTTC.